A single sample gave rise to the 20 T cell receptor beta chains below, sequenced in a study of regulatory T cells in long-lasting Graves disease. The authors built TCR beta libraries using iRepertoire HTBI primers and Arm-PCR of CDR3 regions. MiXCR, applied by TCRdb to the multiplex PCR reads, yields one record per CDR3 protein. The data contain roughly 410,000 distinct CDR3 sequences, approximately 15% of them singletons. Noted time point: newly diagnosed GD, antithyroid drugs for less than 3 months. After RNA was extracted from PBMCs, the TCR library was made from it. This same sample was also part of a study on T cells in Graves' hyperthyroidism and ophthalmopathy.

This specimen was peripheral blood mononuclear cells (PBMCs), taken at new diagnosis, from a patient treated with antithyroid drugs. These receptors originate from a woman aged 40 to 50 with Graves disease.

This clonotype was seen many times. CDR3 loop: CAWNRVGSKNIQYF. CDR3 DNA sequence: TGTGCCTGGAACAGGGTTGGATCCAAAAACATTCAGTACTTC. The rearrangement joins TRBV30 to TRBJ2-4; a possible D gene is TRBD1 (6 bases). V lost 4 bases, J lost 2 bases, and 12 bases lay in between. Per germline, CDR1 GTSNPN and CDR2 SVGIG (reference sequence). This CDR3 comprises 14 residues.

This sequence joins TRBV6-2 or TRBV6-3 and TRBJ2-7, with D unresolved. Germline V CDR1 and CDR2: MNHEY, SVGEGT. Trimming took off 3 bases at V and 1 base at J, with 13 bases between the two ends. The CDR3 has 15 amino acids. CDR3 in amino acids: CASSYRLTVSYEQYF. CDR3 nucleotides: TGTGCCAGCAGTTATCGATTGACTGTTTCCTACGAGCAGTACTTC.

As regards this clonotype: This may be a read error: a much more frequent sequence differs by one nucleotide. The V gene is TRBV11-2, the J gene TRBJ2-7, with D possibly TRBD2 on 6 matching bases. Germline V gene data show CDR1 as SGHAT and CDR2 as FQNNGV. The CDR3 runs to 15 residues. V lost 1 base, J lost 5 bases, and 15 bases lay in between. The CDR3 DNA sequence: TGTGCCAGCAGCTTAGCACTAGCCCCCTACGACGAGCAGTACTTC. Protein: CASSLALAPYDEQYF.

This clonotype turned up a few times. CDR3 nucleotides: TGCGCCAGCAGCCAAGAAAAGGGACGGACGGGGGATAAAGGAAAACTGTTTTTT. Translated, it gives CASSQEKGRTGDKGKLFF. The chain joins TRBV4-1 to TRBJ1-4; D may be TRBD1 (5 bases). Per germline, CDR1 MGHRA and CDR2 YSYEKL. Trimming removed 0 bases from V and 10 bases from J, with 24 bases in between. The CDR3 length is 18 residues.

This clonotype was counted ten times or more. The DNA of the CDR3 is TGTGCCAGCAGCCAAGAGCCTACAGGGAGCACCATATATTTT. Residues: CASSQEPTGSTIYF. The chain carries TRBV3-1 and TRBJ1-3; D might be TRBD1 (6 bases). The CDR3 is 14 residues long. The V and J ends lost 0 bases and 9 bases respectively, with 12 bases between them. Germline V gives CDR1 LGHDT, CDR2 YNNKEL (reference sequence).

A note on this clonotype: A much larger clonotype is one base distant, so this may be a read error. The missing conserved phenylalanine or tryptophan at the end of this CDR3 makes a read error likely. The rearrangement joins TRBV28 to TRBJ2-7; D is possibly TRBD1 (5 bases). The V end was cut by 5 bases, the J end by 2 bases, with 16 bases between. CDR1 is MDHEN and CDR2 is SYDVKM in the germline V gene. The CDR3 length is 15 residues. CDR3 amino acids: CASSTYKDSTYEQYS. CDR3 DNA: TGTGCCAGCAGTACGTACAAAGACAGTACCTACGAGCAGTACTCC.

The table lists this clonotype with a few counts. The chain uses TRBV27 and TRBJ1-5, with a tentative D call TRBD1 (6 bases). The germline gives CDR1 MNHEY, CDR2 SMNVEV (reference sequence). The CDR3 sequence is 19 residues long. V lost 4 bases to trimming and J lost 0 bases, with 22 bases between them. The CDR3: CASSSSRGNGLYSNQPQHF. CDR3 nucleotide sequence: TGTGCCAGCAGTTCAAGCAGGGGAAACGGACTCTATAGCAATCAGCCCCAGCATTTT.

The CDR3 DNA sequence: TGTGCCAGCAGCTTACCTCGGACGCGTCCTAGTGAGCAGTTCTTC. It codes for CASSLPRTRPSEQFF. The chain combines TRBV7-9 with TRBJ2-1, with unresolved D. Trimming took off 2 bases at V and 9 bases at J, with 17 bases between the two ends. The CDR3 consists of 15 residues. Per the germline V gene, CDR1 is SEHNR and CDR2 is FQNEAQ (reference sequence).

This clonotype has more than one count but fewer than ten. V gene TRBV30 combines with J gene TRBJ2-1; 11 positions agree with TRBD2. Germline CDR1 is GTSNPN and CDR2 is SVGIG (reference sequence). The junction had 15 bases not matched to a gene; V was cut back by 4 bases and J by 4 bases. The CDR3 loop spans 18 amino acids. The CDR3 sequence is CAWKGLTSGGGWYNEQFF. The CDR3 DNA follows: TGTGCCTGGAAGGGGCTTACTAGCGGGGGAGGGTGGTACAATGAGCAGTTCTTC.

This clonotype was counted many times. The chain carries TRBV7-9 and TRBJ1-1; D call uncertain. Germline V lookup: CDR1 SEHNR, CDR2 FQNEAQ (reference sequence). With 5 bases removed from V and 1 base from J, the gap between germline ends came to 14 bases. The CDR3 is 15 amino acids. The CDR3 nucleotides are TGTGCCAGCAGCCCCCGGGGAGGATCGAACACTGAAGCTTTCTTT. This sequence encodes CASSPRGGSNTEAFF.

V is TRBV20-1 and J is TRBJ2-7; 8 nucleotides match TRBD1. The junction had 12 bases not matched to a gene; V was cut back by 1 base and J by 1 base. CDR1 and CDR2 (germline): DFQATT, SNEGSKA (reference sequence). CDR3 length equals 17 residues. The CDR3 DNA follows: TGCAGTGCTAGAGCCCCCCCGGACAGGGCGAGGTCCTACGAGCAGTACTTC. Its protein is CSARAPPDRARSYEQYF.

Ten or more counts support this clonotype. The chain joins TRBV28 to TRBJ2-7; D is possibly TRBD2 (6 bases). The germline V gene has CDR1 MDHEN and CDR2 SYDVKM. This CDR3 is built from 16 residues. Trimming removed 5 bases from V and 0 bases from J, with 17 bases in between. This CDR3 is CASSPVRWRGSYEQYF. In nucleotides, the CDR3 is TGTGCCAGCAGTCCAGTACGGTGGCGGGGCTCCTACGAGCAGTACTTC.

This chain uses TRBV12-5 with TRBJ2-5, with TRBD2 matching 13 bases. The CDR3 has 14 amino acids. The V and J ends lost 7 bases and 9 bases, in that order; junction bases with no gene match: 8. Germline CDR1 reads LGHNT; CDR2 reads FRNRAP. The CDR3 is CASAESLAGGPQYF. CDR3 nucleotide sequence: TGTGCTAGTGCCGAATCACTAGCGGGAGGGCCCCAGTACTTC.

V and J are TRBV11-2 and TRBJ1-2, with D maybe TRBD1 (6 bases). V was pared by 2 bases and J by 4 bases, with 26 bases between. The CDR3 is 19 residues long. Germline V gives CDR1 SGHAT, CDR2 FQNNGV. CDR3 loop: CASSLNRGQGTKSSYGYTF. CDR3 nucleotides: TGTGCCAGCAGCTTAAATAGAGGGCAGGGGACGAAGTCTTCCTATGGCTACACCTTC.

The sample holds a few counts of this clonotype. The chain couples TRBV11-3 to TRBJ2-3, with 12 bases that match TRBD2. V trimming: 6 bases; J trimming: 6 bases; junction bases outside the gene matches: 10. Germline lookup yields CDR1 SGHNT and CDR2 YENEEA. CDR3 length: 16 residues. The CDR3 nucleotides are TGTGCCAGCAGTCGCACTAGCGGGAGGACAGGGGATACGCAGTATTTT. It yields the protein CASSRTSGRTGDTQYF.

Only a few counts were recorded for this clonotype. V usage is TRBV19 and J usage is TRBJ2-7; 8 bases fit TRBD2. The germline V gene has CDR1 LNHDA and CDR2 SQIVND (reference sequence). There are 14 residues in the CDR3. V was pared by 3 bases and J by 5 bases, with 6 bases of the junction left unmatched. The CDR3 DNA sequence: TGTGCCAGTAGTATGGGACTAGGAACCCACGAGCAGTACTTC. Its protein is CASSMGLGTHEQYF.

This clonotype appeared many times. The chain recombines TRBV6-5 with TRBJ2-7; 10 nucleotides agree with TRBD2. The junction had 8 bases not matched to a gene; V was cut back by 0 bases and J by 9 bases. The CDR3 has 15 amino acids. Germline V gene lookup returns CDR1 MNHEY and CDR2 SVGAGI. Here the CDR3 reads CASSYSTSGLDVQYF. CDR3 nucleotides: TGTGCCAGCAGTTACTCGACTAGCGGGTTGGATGTGCAGTACTTC.

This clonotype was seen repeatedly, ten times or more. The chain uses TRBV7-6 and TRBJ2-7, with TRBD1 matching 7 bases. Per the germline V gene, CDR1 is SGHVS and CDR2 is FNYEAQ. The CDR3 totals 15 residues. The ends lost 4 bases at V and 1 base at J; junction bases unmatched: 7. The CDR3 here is CASSSETGKSYEQYF. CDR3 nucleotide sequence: TGTGCCAGCAGCTCAGAGACAGGGAAATCCTACGAGCAGTACTTC.

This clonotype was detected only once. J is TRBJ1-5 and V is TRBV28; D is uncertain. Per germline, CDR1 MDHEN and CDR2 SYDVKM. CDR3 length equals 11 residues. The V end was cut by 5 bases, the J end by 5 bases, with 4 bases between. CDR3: CASSLYQPQHF. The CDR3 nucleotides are TGTGCCAGCAGTCTTTATCAGCCCCAGCATTTT.

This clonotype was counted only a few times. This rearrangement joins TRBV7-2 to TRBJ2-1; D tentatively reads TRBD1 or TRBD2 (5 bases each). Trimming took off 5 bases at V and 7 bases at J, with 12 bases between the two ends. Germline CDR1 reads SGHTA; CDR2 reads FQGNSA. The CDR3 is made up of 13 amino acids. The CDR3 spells CASSPREWNEQFF. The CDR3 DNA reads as TGTGCCAGCAGCCCCAGGGAGTGGAATGAGCAGTTCTTC. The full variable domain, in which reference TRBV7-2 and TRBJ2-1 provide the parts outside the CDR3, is GAGVSQSPSNKVTEKGKDVELRCDPISGHTALYWYRQSLGQGLEFLIYFQGNSAPDKSGLPSDRFSAERTGGSVSTLTIQRTQQEDSAVYLCASSPREWNEQFFGPGTRLTVL.